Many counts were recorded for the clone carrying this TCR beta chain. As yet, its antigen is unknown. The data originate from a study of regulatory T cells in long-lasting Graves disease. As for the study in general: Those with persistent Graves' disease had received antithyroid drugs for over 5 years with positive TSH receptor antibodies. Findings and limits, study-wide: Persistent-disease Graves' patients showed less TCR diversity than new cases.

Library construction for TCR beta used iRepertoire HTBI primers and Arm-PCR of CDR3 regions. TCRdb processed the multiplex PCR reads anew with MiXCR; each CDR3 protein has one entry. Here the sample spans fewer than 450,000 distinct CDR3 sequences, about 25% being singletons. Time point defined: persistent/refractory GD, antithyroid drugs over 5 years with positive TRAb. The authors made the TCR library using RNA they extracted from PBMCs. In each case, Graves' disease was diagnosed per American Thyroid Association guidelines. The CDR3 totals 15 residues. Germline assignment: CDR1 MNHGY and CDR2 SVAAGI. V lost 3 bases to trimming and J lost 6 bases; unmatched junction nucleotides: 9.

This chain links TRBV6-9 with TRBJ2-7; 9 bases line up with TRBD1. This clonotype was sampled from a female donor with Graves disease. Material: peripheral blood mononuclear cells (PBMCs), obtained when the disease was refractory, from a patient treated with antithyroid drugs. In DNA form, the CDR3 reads TGTGCCAGCAGTTACTCCACGGGACAGGGAGCCGAGCAGTACTTC. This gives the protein CASSYSTGQGAEQYF.